The T cell receptor beta chain under discussion was sequenced for a study of human T cells and chemical hapten exposure. Study background: Sensitizing treatment utilized 2% DPC over a 2 cm by 2 cm portion of upper inner arm skin. Patch testing was performed with 0.01% DPC on the upper back, with reading at 6 days. Study-level findings and limits: PT1 expanded TCR counts correlated positively with patch test score.

TCRdb recomputed calls from the RACE reads with MiXCR, one row per CDR3 protein. The profile shows tens of thousands of distinct CDR3 sequences, around a tenth of them singletons. Time point in this sample: patch test 2, 6 weeks after DPC sensitization. Treatment denoted: therapeutic diphenylcyclopropenone sensitization with weekly scalp DPC. This clonotype was detected ten times or more. The target antigen is unknown. The CDR3 contains 11 residues. Germline V lookup: CDR1 MNHEY, CDR2 SVGAGI. Deletions cut 7 bases from V and 5 bases from J, with 8 bases between. This receptor was identified in a woman between 45 and 65 years old with alopecia areata. Some clones in this sample may be carry-over from other donors' samples. The source was whole blood, collected in connection with sensitization to the hapten diphenylcyclopropenone (DPC). This rearrangement joins TRBV6-5 to TRBJ2-5, with D tentatively TRBD1 (6 bases). This chain's CDR3 is CASNRGETQYF. In DNA form, the CDR3 reads TGTGCCAGCAATAGGGGGGAGACCCAGTACTTC.